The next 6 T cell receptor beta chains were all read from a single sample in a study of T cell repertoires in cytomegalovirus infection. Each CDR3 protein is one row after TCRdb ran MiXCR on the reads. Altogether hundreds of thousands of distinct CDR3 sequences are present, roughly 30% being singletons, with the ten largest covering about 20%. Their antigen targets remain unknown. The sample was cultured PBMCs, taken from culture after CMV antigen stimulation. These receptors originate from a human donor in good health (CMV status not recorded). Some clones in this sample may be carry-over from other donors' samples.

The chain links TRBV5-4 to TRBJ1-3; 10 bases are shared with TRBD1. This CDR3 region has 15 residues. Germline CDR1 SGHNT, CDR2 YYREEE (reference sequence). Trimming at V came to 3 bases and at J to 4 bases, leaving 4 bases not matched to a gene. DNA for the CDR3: TGTGCCAGCAGCTCTGGGACAGGGGTCGGAAACACCATATATTTT. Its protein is CASSSGTGVGNTIYF.

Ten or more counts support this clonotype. This CDR3 reads CASSLFGSSSYNEQFF. The CDR3 coding sequence is TGTGCCAGCAGCTTATTTGGGTCTAGCTCCTACAATGAGCAGTTCTTC. The chain employs TRBV7-8 and TRBJ2-1; unclear D gene. CDR1 SGHVS and CDR2 FQNEAQ come from the germline V gene. The length of the CDR3 is 16 residues. V was trimmed by 2 bases and J by 0 bases, leaving 11 bases between them.

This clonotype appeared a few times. For the CDR3, the DNA is TGTGCCAGCAGCTTAGGATCCGGGGGGTCCTTCCAAGAGACCCAGTACTTC. Translated, it gives CASSLGSGGSFQETQYF. The chain employs TRBV7-7 and TRBJ2-5, with 7 nucleotides matching TRBD2. Germline CDR1 is SSHAT and CDR2 is FNYEAQ (reference sequence). With 1 base clipped from V and 1 base from J, the junction kept 9 bases outside the gene matches. This CDR3 region has 17 residues.

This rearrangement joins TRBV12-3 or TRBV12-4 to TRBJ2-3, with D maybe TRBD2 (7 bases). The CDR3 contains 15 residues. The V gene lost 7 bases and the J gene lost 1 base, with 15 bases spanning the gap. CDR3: CASTTQGGGTDTQYF. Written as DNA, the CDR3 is TGTGCCAGCACCACACAAGGGGGGGGCACAGATACGCAGTATTTT.

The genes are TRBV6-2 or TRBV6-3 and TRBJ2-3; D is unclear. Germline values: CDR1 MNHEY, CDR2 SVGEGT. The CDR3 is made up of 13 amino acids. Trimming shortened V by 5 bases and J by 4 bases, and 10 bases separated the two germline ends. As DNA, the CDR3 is TGTGCCAGCAGTGAATCTTGGGCAGATACGCAGTATTTT. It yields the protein CASSESWADTQYF.

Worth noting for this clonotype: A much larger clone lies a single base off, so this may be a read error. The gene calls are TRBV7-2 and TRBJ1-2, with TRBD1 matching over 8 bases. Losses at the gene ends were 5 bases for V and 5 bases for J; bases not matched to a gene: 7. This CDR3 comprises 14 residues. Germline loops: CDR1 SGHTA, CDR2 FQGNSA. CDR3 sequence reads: CASSRKTGEYGYTF. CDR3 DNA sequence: TGTGCCAGCAGCCGTAAGACAGGGGAGTATGGCTACACCTTC.